A selection of T cell receptor beta chains follows, all from one sample in a study of cytomegalovirus exposure and HLA in healthy donors. Assay used: immunoSEQ multiplex PCR; TCRdb lists only in-frame clones, some missing. The data contain approximately 92,000 clones, roughly 70% of them singletons. The sequencing sample was made of PBMCs. All receptors come from a man aged 50 to 60 in good health and CMV-seronegative. The CDR3 runs from the conserved cysteine through the conserved F or W. Fields, in order: clone size, D gene, J gene, V gene, CDR3 DNA, CDR3 protein. A D gene is named only where the DNA matches it firmly. The listing skips clone size in some rows; elsewhere it reads once, few, many or a size class.

.,TRBD2,TRBJ2-3,TRBV27,TGTGCCAGCAGTCGCGGACTAGCGACTAGCACAGATACGCAGTATTTT,CASSRGLATSTDTQYF
.,TRBD1,TRBJ2-5,TRBV7-9,TGTGCCAGCAGCTTAGGACAGGGGGCCGGAGAGACCCAGTACTTC,CASSLGQGAGETQYF
.,TRBD2,TRBJ2-1,TRBV7-3,TGTGCCAGCAGCCGGACGGGGGGAGCCTCCTACAATGAGCAGTTCTTC,CASSRTGGASYNEQFF
.,TRBD2,TRBJ2-3,TRBV2,TGTGCCACCCAGCCCACTAGCGGGGGGGCATTGGATACGCAGTATTTT,CATQPTSGGALDTQYF
.,TRBD2,TRBJ2-1,TRBV4-2,TGTGCCAGCAGCCAAGAGGGAGCGGGGGGTGTCAATGAGCAGTTCTTC,CASSQEGAGGVNEQFF
.,.,TRBJ2-1,TRBV5-1,TGCGCCAGCATGCCCGGGGGTGGGTCCTACAATGAGCAGTTCTTC,CASMPGGGSYNEQFF
.,TRBD1,TRBJ1-2,TRBV6-1,TGTGCCAGCAGCGAAGGGGGCGTTGGCTATGGCTACACCTTC,CASSEGGVGYGYTF
.,.,TRBJ2-3,TRBV13,TGTGCCAGCAGTTCCCCGGGCACAGATACGCAGTATTTT,CASSSPGTDTQYF
.,.,TRBJ1-3,TRBV5-1,TGCGCCAGCAGCTCCGAAGGGACATCTGGAAACACCATATATTTT,CASSSEGTSGNTIYF
.,TRBD1,TRBJ2-3,TRBV7-6,TGTGCCAGCAGCTGGACAGGAACTAGCACAGATACGCAGTATTTT,CASSWTGTSTDTQYF
few,.,TRBJ1-2,TRBV30,TGTGCCTGGAGTACGGCCGGGACAAACTATGGCTACACCTTC,CAWSTAGTNYGYTF
few,TRBD1,TRBJ1-1,TRBV5-5,TGTGCCAGCAGCCGATGGACAGGGATGGACACTGAAGCTTTCTTT,CASSRWTGMDTEAFF
.,TRBD2,TRBJ2-5,TRBV5-1,TGCGCCAGCAGCGGGGGACTAGCGGGAGTTGAGACCCAGTACTTC,CASSGGLAGVETQYF
once,TRBD1,TRBJ2-3,TRBV4-2,TGTGCCAGCAGCCCAACCGCGGACAGGCCAGGAGATACGCAGTATTTT,CASSPTADRPGDTQYF
.,.,TRBJ1-3,TRBV7-8,TGTGCCAGCAGCATATCACCAATACGTCAGAACTCTGGAAACACCATATATTTT,CASSISPIRQNSGNTIYF
.,.,TRBJ2-7,TRBV5-4,TGTGCCAGCAGCCCAACAGGGAGCGAGCAGTACTTC,CASSPTGSEQYF
.,.,TRBJ2-5,TRBV4-2,TGTGCCAGCAGCCAAGGTCGTCTAGCGCCCTCGTCCTTCCAAGAGACCCAGTACTTC,CASSQGRLAPSSFQETQYF
.,.,TRBJ2-1,TRBV9,TGTGCCAGCAGCGGGAGGGTATTCAATGAGCAGTTCTTC,CASSGRVFNEQFF
once,TRBD1,TRBJ1-2,TRBV15,TGTGCCACCAGCCGAGAAGGGGGCGGTGGCTACACCTTC,CATSREGGGGYTF
few,.,TRBJ1-1,TRBV2,TGTGCCAGCAGTGAAGAGACAGTTTCGGAAACTTTCTTT,CASSEETVSETFF
.,.,TRBJ1-1,TRBV11-1,TGTGCCAGCAGCTTATCTATGAACACTGAAGCTTTCTTT,CASSLSMNTEAFF
.,.,TRBJ1-3,TRBV15,TGTGCCACCAGTTGGGAGAGAGGCTCTGGAAACACCATATATTTT,CATSWERGSGNTIYF
few,.,TRBJ1-2,TRBV19,TGTGCCAGTACCCGCGAGGATAACTATGGCTACACCTTC,CASTREDNYGYTF
.,.,TRBJ2-3,TRBV14,TGTGCCAGCAGCCCTTTCACAGATACGCAGTATTTT,CASSPFTDTQYF
.,.,TRBJ2-7,TRBV2,TGTGCCAGTGGGCAGGGGTCCTACGAGCAGTACTTC,CASGQGSYEQYF